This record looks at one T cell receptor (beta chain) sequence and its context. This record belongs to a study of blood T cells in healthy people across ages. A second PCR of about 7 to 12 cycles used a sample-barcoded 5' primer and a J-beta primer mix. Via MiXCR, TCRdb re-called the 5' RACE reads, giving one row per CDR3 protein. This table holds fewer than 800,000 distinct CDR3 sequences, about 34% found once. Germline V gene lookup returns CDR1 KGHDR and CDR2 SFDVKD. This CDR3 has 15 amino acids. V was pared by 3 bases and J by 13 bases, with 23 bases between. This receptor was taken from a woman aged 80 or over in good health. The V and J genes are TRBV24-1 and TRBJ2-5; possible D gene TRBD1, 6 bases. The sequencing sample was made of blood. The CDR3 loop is CATSDTEAGAEERYF. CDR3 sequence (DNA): TGTGCCACCAGTGATACCGAGGCAGGGGCCGAGGAGCGGTACTTC.